This entry lists 6 T cell receptor beta chains sequenced from one sample in a study of CD8+ T cells in alopecia areata. The sequencing template was cDNA reverse transcribed from extracted RNA. Libraries were prepared by immunoSEQ multiplex PCR; TCRdb keeps only in-frame clonotypes and omits some of them. Of more than 95,000 clones in the sample, less than 50% were seen once. What was sequenced was CD4+ T cells sorted from blood. Every receptor here comes from a human donor with alopecia areata.

This clone occurred a few times. The genes are TRBV18 and TRBJ2-1; TRBD1 matches at 10 bases. This CDR3 has 14 residues. CDR1 is KGHSH, CDR2 LQKENI, per germline. The V gene end was trimmed by 3 bases and the J gene end by 8 bases; junction bases not matched to a gene: 4. The CDR3 loop reads CASSPYGTGDEQFF. The CDR3 region has the DNA TGTGCCAGCTCACCCTATGGGACAGGGGATGAGCAGTTCTTC.

The rearrangement joins TRBV7-7 to TRBJ2-3, with D possibly matching TRBD2 (5 bases). Germline V CDR1 and CDR2: SSHAT, FNYEAQ (reference sequence). Between the trimmed V and J ends, which lost 2 bases and 6 bases, there was a span of 15 bases. The CDR3 is made up of 15 amino acids. CDR3 in DNA: TGTGCCAGCAGCTTATCGCGACTTGGGAGCGATACGCAGTATTTT. This translates into CASSLSRLGSDTQYF.

This sequence joins TRBV4-2 and TRBJ1-2, with D unclear. V gave up 0 bases and J gave up 6 bases, with 14 bases separating them. CDR3 size: 15 residues. From germline, CDR1 is LGHNA and CDR2 YNFKEQ. The CDR3 DNA reads as TGTGCCAGCAGCCAAGAACGCAGGCTCCTTAATGGCTACACCTTC. It codes for CASSQERRLLNGYTF.

The J gene is TRBJ1-1, the V gene TRBV18; a weak D match, TRBD1 (5 bases). The V gene lost 2 bases and the J gene lost 3 bases, with 10 bases spanning the gap. Germline V lookup: CDR1 KGHSH, CDR2 LQKENI. The CDR3 contains 14 residues. CDR3 bases: TGTGCCAGCTCACCAAGTGGGACGTACACTGAAGCTTTCTTT. Translation gives CASSPSGTYTEAFF. Full variable domain (remainder filled in from reference TRBV18 and TRBJ1-1): NAGVMQNPRHLVRRRGQEARLRCSPMKGHSHVYWYRQLPEEGLKFMVYLQKENIIDESGMPKERFSAEFPKEGPSILRIQQVVRGDSAAYFCASSPSGTYTEAFFGQGTRLTVV.

This clone has only a few counts. This chain joins TRBV19 and TRBJ1-2; 7 nucleotides align to TRBD1. V lost 5 bases and J lost 6; bases outside the gene matches: 12. CDR1 and CDR2 from the germline V gene are LNHDA and SQIVND (reference sequence). CDR3 length: 15 amino acids. As DNA, the CDR3 is TGTGCCAGTAGTCTGTGGGACAGAAAAAAAAATGGCTACACCTTC. Protein product: CASSLWDRKKNGYTF.

V and J are TRBV5-1 and TRBJ2-7; D is uncertain. The V end lost 2 bases, the J end lost 3 bases, and 9 bases lay between the germline ends. The CDR3 spans 13 residues. The germline CDR1 and CDR2 sequences are SGHRS and YFSETQ. The CDR3 protein is CASSFRTGYEQYF. CDR3 DNA: TGCGCCAGCAGCTTTAGGACGGGCTACGAGCAGTACTTC. The variable domain in full, with the rest retrieved from reference TRBV5-1 and TRBJ2-7, is KAGVTQTPRYLIKTRGQQVTLSCSPISGHRSVSWYQQTPGQGLQFLFEYFSETQRNKGNFPGRFSGRQFSNSRSEMNVSTLELGDSALYLCASSFRTGYEQYFGPGTRLTVT.